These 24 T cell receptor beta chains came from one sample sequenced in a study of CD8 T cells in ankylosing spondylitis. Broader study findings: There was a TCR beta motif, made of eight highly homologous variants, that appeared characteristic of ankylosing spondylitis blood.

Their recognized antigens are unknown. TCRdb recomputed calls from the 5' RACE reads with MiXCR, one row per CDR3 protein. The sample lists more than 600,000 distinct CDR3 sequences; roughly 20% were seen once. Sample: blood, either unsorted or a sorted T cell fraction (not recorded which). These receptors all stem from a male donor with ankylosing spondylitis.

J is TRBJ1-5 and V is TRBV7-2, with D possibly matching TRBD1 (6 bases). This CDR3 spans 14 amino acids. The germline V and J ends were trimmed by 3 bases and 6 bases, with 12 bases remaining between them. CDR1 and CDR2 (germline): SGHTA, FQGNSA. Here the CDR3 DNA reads TGTGCCAGCAGCTTCGGGGGGGCGGCTCAGCCCCAGCATTTT. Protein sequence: CASSFGGAAQPQHF.

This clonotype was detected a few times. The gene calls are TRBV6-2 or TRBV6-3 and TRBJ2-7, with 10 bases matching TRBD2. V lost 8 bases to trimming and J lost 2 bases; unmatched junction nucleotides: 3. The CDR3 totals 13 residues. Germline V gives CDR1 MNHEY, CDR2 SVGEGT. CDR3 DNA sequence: TGTGCCAGCGGGACTAGCGTCCCCTACGAGCAGTACTTC. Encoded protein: CASGTSVPYEQYF.

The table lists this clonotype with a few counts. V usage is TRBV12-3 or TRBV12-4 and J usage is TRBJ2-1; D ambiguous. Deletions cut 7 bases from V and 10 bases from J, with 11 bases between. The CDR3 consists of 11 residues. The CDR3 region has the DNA TGTGCCAGCACCACCGTCGGAGAGCAGTTCTTC. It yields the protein CASTTVGEQFF.

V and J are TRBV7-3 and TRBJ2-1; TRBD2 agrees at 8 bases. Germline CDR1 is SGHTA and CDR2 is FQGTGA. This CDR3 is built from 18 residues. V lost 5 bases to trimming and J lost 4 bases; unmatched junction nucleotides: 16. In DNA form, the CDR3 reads TGTGCCAGCAGCCTTACCCCGGTTATAGCGGGGAGTTACAATGAGCAGTTCTTC. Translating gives CASSLTPVIAGSYNEQFF.

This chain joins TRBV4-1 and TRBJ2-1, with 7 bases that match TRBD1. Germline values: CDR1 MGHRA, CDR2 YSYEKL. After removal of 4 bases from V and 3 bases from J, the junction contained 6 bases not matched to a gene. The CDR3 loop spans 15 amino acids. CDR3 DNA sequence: TGCGCCAGCAGCCTGGGACAGAGTTTCTACAATGAGCAGTTCTTC. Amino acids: CASSLGQSFYNEQFF.

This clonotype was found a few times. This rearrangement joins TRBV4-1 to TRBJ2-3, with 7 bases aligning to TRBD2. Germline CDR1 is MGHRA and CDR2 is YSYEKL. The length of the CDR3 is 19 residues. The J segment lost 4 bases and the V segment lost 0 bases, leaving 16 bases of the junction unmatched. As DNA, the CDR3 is TGCGCCAGCAGCCAAGATAAAAGGCCCACCTACCTAGCGGCAGATACGCAGTATTTT. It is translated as CASSQDKRPTYLAADTQYF.

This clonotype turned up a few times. The CDR3 here is CASSVDPGDNEQFF. Here the CDR3 DNA reads TGTGCCAGCAGTGTCGACCCTGGGGACAATGAGCAGTTCTTC. This chain uses TRBV2 with TRBJ2-1; no definite D call. From germline, CDR1 is SNHLY and CDR2 FYNNEI. Trimming cost V 4 bases and J 5 bases, with 12 bases left between them. The CDR3 is 14 amino acids.

The CDR3 region has the DNA TGTGCCAGCAGCGACGGAGGGCAGGCCAAAAACATTCAGTACTTC. Its protein product is CASSDGGQAKNIQYF. V and J are TRBV5-6 and TRBJ2-4, with D possibly being TRBD2 (6 bases). The CDR3 runs to 15 residues. Germline V gene lookup returns CDR1 SGHDT and CDR2 YYEEEE. Trimming took 4 bases from V and 1 from J, leaving 12 bases between them. Together with reference TRBV5-6 and TRBJ2-4, the CDR3 gives the full variable domain: DAGVTQSPTHLIKTRGQQVTLRCSPKSGHDTVSWYQQALGQGPQFIFQYYEEEERQRGNFPDRFSGHQFPNYSSELNVNALLLGDSALYLCASSDGGQAKNIQYFGAGTRLSVL.

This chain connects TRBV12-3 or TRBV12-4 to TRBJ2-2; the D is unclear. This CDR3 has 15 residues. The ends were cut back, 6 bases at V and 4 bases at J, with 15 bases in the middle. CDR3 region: CASRLTRATTGELFF. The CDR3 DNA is TGTGCCAGCAGATTAACCCGGGCTACCACCGGGGAGCTGTTTTTT.

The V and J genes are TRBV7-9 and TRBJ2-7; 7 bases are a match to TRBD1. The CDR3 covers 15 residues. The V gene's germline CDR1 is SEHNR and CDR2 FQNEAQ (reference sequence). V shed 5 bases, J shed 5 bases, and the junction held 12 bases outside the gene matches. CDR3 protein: CASSPQTGIGHEQYF. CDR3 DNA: TGTGCCAGCAGCCCCCAGACAGGGATTGGCCACGAGCAGTACTTC.

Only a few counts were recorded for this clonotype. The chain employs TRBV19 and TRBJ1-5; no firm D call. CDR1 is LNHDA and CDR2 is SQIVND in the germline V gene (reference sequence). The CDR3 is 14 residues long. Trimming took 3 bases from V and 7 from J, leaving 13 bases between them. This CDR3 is CASSIGYQSQPQHF. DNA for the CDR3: TGTGCCAGTAGTATTGGGTATCAATCACAGCCCCAGCATTTT.

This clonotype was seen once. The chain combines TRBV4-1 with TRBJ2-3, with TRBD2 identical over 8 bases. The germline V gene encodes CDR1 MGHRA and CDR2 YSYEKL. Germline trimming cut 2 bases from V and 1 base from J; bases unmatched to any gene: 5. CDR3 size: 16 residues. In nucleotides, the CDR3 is TGCGCCAGCAGCCAACAGCCGGGGGGGGGCACAGATACGCAGTATTTT. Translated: CASSQQPGGGTDTQYF.

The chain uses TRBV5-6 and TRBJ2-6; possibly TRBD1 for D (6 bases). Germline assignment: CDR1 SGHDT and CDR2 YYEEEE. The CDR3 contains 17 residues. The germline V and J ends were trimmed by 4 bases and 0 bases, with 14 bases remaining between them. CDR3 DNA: TGTGCCAGCAGCCTCCGACAGGTGATCTCTGGGGCCAACGTCCTGACTTTC. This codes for CASSLRQVISGANVLTF.

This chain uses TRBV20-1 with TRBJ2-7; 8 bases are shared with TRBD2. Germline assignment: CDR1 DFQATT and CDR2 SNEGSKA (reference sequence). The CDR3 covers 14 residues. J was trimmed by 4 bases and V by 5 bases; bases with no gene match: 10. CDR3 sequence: CSAPPGGNPYEQYF. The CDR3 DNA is TGCAGTGCTCCCCCGGGGGGGAATCCTTACGAGCAGTACTTC.

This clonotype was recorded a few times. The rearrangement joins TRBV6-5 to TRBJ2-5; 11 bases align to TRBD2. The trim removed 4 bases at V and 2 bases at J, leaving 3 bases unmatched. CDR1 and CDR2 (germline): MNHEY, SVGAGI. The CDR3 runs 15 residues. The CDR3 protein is CASSSRLAGQETQYF. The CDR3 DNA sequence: TGTGCCAGCAGTTCCAGACTAGCGGGGCAAGAGACCCAGTACTTC.

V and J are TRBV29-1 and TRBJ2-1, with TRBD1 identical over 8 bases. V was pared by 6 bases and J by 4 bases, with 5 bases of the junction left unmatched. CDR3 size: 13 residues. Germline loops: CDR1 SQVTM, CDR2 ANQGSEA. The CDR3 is CSVPGQGYNEQFF. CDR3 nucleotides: TGCAGCGTACCCGGACAGGGATACAATGAGCAGTTCTTC.

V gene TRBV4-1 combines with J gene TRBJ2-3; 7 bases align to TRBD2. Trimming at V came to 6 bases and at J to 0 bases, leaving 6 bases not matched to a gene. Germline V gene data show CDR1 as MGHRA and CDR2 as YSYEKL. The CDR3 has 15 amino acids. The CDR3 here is CASSTGTTSTDTQYF. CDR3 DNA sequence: TGCGCCAGCAGTACCGGGACTACTAGCACAGATACGCAGTATTTT.

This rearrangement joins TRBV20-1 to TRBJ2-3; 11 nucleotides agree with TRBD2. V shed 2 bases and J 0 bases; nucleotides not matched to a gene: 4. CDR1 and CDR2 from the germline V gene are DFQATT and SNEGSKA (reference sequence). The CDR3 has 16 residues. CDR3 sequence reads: CSARSRTSGSTDTQYF. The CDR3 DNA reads TGCAGTGCTAGATCCAGGACTAGCGGGAGCACAGATACGCAGTATTTT.

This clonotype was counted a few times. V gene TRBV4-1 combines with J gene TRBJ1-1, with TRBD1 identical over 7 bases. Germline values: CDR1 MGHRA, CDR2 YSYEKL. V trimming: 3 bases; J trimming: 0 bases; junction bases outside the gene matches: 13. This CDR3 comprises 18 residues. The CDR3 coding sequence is TGCGCCAGCAGCCAGCAAGTGGGTGGGACAGCCTTGAACACTGAAGCTTTCTTT. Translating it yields CASSQQVGGTALNTEAFF.

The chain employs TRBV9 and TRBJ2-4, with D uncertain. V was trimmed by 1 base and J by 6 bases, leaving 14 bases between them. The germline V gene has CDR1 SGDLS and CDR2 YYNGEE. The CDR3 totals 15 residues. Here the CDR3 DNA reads TGTGCCAGCAGCGTATTTGACGAAGGGCCAAACATTCAGTACTTC. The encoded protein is CASSVFDEGPNIQYF.

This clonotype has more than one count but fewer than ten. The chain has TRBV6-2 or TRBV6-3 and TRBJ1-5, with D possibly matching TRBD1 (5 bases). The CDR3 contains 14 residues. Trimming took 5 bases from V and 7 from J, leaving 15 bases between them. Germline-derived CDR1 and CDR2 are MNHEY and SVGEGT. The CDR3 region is CASSKPGSGQPQHF. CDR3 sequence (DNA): TGTGCCAGCAGTAAACCAGGGTCCGGGCAGCCCCAGCATTTT.

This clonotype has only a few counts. In DNA form, the CDR3 reads TGTGCCAGCAGTTTACTAGCGCCCTACGAGCAGTACTTC. Its protein product is CASSLLAPYEQYF. This sequence joins TRBV6-2 or TRBV6-3 and TRBJ2-7, with 7 positions matching TRBD2. The V gene end was trimmed by 4 bases and the J gene end by 2 bases; junction bases not matched to a gene: 2. CDR1 and CDR2 (germline): MNHEY, SVGEGT. The CDR3 is 13 amino acids.

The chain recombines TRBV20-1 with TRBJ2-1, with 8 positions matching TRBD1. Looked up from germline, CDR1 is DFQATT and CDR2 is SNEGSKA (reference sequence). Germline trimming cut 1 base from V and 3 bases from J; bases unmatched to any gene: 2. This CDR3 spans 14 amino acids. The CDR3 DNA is TGCAGTGCTAGAGCCGGGACAGGCTACAATGAGCAGTTCTTC. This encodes CSARAGTGYNEQFF.

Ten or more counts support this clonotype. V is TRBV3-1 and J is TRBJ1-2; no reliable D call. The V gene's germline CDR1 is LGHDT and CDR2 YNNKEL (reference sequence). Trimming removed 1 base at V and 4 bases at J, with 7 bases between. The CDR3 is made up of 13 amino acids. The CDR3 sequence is CASSQGGIYGYTF. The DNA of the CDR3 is TGTGCCAGCAGCCAAGGAGGGATCTATGGCTACACCTTC.